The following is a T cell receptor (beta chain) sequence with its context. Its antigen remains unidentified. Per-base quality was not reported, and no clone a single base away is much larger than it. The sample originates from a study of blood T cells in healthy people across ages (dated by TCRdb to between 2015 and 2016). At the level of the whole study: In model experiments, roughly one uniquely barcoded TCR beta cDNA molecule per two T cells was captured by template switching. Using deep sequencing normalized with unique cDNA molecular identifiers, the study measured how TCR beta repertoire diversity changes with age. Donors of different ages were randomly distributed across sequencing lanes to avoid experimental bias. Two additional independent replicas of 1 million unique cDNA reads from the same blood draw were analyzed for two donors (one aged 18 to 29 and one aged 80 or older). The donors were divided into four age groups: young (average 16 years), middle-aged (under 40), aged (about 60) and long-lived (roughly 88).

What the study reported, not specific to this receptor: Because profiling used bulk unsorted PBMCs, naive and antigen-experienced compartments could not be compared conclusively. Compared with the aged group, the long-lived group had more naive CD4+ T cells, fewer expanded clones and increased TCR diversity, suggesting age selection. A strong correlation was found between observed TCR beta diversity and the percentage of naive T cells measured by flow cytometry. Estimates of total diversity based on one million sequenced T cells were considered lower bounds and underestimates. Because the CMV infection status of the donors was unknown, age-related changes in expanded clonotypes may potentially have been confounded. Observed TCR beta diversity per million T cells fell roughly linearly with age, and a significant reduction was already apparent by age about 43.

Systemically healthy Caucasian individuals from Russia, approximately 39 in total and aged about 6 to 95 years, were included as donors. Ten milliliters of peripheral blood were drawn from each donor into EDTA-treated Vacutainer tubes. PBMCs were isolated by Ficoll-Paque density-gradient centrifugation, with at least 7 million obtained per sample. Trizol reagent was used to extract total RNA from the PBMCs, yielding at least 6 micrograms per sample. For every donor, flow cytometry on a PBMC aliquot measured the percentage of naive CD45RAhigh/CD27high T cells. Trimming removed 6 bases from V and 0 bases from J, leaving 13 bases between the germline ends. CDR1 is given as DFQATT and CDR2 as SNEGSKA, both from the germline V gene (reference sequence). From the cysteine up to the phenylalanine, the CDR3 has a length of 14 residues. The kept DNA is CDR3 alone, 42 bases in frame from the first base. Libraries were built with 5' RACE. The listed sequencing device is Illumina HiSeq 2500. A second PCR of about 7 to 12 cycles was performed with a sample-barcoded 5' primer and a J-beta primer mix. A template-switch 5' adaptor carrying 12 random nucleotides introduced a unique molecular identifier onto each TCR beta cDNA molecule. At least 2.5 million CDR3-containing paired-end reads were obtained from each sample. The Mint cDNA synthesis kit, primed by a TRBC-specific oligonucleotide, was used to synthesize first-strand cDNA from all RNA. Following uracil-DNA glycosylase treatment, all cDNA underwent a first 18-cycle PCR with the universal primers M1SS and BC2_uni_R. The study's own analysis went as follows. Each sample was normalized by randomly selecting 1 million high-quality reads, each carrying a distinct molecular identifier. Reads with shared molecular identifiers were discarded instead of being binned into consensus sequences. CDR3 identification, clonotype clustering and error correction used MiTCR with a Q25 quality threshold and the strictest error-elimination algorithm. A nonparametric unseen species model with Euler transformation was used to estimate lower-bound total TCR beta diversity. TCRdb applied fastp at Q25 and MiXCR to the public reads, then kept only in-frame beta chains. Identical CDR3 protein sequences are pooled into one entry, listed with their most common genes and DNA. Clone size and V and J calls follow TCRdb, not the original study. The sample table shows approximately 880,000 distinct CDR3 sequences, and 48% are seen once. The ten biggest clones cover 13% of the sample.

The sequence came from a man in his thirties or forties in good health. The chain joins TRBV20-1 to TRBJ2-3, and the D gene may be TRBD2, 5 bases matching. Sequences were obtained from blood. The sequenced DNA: TGCAGTGCCATCCGACTATCTAGCACAGATACGCAGTATTTT. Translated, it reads CSAIRLSSTDTQYF.